These 16 T cell receptor beta chains share one sample of origin, sequenced in a study of persistence of HIV-infected CD4 T cells. The libraries were made with immunoSEQ version 4 in survey mode. TCRdb's table, derived via immunoSEQ multiplex PCR, lists solely in-frame clones and lacks some. The sample consists of roughly 34,000 clones, 82% of them appearing once. These receptors lack a known antigen. Stimulation used approximately 9.1 ug/mL lysate from CMV-infected fibroblasts. Memory cells lacking CD40L and CD69 with high CD45RO were sorted. This specimen was CD4+ T cells sorted from PBMCs after roughly 18-hour stimulation, taken from a patient who received antiretroviral therapy. Every receptor here comes from an adult woman with HIV who was CMV-seropositive.

This rearrangement joins TRBV18 to TRBJ1-5; D is ambiguous. Trimming shortened V by 3 bases and J by 4 bases, and 7 bases separated the two germline ends. Germline-derived CDR1 and CDR2 are KGHSH and LQKENI. The CDR3 length is 13 residues. The CDR3 protein is CASSPQTNQPQHF. The CDR3, as DNA: TGTGCCAGCTCACCCCAGACAAATCAGCCCCAGCATTTT.

The chain has TRBV6-1 and TRBJ2-2; D ambiguous. V dropped 1 base and J dropped 7 bases, with 16 bases sitting between them. Germline CDR1 and CDR2: MNHNS and SASEGT. This CDR3 has 16 amino acids. Here the CDR3 reads CASSEGWAEHGGELFF. The CDR3 DNA is TGTGCCAGCAGTGAAGGTTGGGCAGAACATGGCGGGGAGCTGTTTTTT.

This clone was seen once. This chain links TRBV30 with TRBJ1-2, with TRBD1 matching over 7 bases. The CDR3 runs 15 residues. V lost 2 bases and J lost 4; bases outside the gene matches: 10. The germline CDR1 and CDR2 sequences are GTSNPN and SVGIG (reference sequence). The CDR3 reads CAWSLEGARTYGYTF. The CDR3 DNA is TGTGCCTGGAGTTTGGAGGGGGCTCGTACCTATGGCTACACCTTC.

This CDR3 reads CASSRYRGFDYGYTF. CDR3 nucleotides: TGCGCCAGCAGTCGGTACAGGGGTTTCGACTATGGCTACACCTTC. This chain joins TRBV23-1 and TRBJ1-2, with 7 bases lining up with TRBD1. TRBV23-1 is known as an ORF, though its function is uncertain. V was clipped by 4 bases and J by 3 bases; unmatched bases: 8. This CDR3 region has 15 residues.

The chain employs TRBV7-9 and TRBJ1-6; D ambiguous. CDR3 length equals 17 residues. Trimming took off 5 bases at V and 0 bases at J, with 14 bases between the two ends. Germline-derived CDR1 and CDR2 are SEHNR and FQNEAQ (reference sequence). CDR3 protein: CASSRIRGGSYNSPLHF. CDR3 coding DNA: TGTGCCAGCAGCCGGATCCGGGGAGGCTCCTATAATTCACCCCTCCACTTT.

The CDR3 nucleotides read TGTGCCAGCTTAGGGCTAGCGGGTCCTGAGCAGTTCTTC. Translation: CASLGLAGPEQFF. The chain is built from TRBV7-3 and TRBJ2-1; 8 nucleotides line up with TRBD2. The CDR3 length is 13 residues. Germline CDR1 reads SGHTA; CDR2 reads FQGTGA. The V segment lost 8 bases and the J segment 9 bases; nucleotides outside the gene matches: 9.

The chain joins TRBV14 to TRBJ2-3, with D hard to call. Per germline, CDR1 SGHDN and CDR2 FVKESK. The CDR3 length is 12 residues. V was clipped by 2 bases and J by 8 bases, with 8 bases between them. CDR3 protein: CASSQTLGTQYF. The CDR3 DNA is TGTGCCAGCAGCCAAACTCTGGGTACGCAGTATTTT.

The chain recombines TRBV6-5 with TRBJ1-1; tentative D call: TRBD1 (5 bases). The germline V gene has CDR1 MNHEY and CDR2 SVGAGI. This CDR3 comprises 13 residues. V lost 6 bases to trimming and J lost 4 bases, with 12 bases between them. The chain's CDR3 is CASRAGRATEAFF. Here the CDR3 DNA reads TGTGCCAGCAGGGCAGGGAGGGCCACTGAAGCTTTCTTT.

The V and J genes are TRBV19 and TRBJ1-4, with D maybe TRBD1 (6 bases). The CDR3 has 15 residues. The ends were cut back, 5 bases at V and 7 bases at J, with 17 bases in the middle. The germline V gene has CDR1 LNHDA and CDR2 SQIVND (reference sequence). The CDR3 bases are TGTGCCAGTAGTGGGGGCCCGATTTTAGCTGAAAAACTGTTTTTT. Its translation: CASSGGPILAEKLFF.

This clone was seen just once. The V and J genes are TRBV15 and TRBJ2-7; 8 positions agree with TRBD1. Germline V gives CDR1 LNHNV, CDR2 YYDKDF (reference sequence). After removal of 1 base from V and 9 bases from J, the junction contained 11 bases not matched to a gene. The CDR3 covers 15 residues. CDR3 sequence (DNA): TGTGCCACCAGCAGAGCGGGACAGGTTACTACGGGGCAGTACTTC. This encodes CATSRAGQVTTGQYF.

V gene TRBV5-1 combines with J gene TRBJ1-4; D not certain. The germline gives CDR1 SGHRS, CDR2 YFSETQ. The V end was cut by 2 bases, the J end by 3 bases, with 11 bases between. The CDR3 is made up of 15 amino acids. CDR3: CASSFGRASNEKLFF. The CDR3 DNA follows: TGCGCCAGCAGCTTTGGGAGAGCCTCTAATGAAAAACTGTTTTTT.

This sequence joins TRBV5-1 and TRBJ2-1, with D unresolved. Germline loops: CDR1 SGHRS, CDR2 YFSETQ. The CDR3 covers 14 residues. Trimming pared 1 base from V and 9 bases from J, leaving 14 bases between. In nucleotides, the CDR3 is TGCGCCAGCAGCTTGTTAGCTACTCATGTTGAGCAGTTCTTC. It specifies CASSLLATHVEQFF.

The rearrangement links TRBV5-1 to TRBJ2-1, with D maybe TRBD1 (6 bases). Trimming cost V 0 bases and J 8 bases, with 12 bases left between them. The CDR3 runs 14 residues. From germline, CDR1 is SGHRS and CDR2 YFSETQ. The chain's CDR3 is CASSLGTVTHEQFF. The CDR3 coding sequence is TGCGCCAGCAGCTTGGGGACAGTAACCCATGAGCAGTTCTTC.

In its sample, this clone was seen a few times. This chain links TRBV28 with TRBJ1-2; possibly TRBD1 for D (6 bases). CDR3 size: 13 residues. The germline V gene encodes CDR1 MDHEN and CDR2 SYDVKM. Trimming cost V 6 bases and J 4 bases, with 12 bases left between them. The DNA for the CDR3 is TGTGCCAGCAGCCCGGGACAAAGCTATGGCTACACCTTC. It codes for CASSPGQSYGYTF.

The rearrangement joins TRBV6-2 or TRBV6-3 to TRBJ1-5; possibly TRBD1 for D (6 bases). The CDR3 has 18 amino acids. V was clipped by 6 bases and J by 2 bases, with 23 bases between them. CDR1 is MNHEY and CDR2 is SVGEGT in the germline V gene. CDR3 amino acids: CASRPTRGAGFGNQPQHF. Written as DNA, the CDR3 is TGTGCCAGCAGACCTACGAGGGGGGCAGGTTTTGGCAATCAGCCCCAGCATTTT.

This CDR3 is CASSYLKKRRDHNEQFF. CDR3 DNA sequence: TGTGCCAGCAGTTACCTCAAAAAAAGGCGGGACCACAATGAGCAGTTCTTC. The rearrangement joins TRBV6-2 or TRBV6-3 to TRBJ2-1, with D maybe TRBD2 (6 bases). This CDR3 contains 17 residues. Germline V lookup: CDR1 MNHEY, CDR2 SVGEGT. The germline V and J ends were trimmed by 2 bases and 5 bases, with 19 bases remaining between them.